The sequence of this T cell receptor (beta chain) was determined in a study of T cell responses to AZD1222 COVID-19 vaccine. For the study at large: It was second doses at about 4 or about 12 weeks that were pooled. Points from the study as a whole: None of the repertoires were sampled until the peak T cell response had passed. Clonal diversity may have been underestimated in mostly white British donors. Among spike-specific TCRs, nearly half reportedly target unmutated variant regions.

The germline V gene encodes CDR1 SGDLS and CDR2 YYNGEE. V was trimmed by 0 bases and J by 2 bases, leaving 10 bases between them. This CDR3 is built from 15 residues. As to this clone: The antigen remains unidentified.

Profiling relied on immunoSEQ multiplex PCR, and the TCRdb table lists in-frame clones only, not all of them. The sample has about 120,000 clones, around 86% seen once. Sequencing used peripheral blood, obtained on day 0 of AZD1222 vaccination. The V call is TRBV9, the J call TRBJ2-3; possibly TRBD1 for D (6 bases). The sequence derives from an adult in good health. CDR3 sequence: CASSVGTVDTDTQYF. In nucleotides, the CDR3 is TGTGCCAGCAGCGTAGGGACAGTTGACACAGATACGCAGTATTTT.